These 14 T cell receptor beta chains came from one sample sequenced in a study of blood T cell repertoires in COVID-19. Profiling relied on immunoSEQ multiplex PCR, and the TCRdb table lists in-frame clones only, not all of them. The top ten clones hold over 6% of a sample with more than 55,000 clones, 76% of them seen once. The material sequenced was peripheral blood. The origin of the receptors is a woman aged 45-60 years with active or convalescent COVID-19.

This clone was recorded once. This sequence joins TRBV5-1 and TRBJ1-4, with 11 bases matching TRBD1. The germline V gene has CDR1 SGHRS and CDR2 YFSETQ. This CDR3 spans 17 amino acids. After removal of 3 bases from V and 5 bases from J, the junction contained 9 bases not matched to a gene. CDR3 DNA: TGCGCCAGCAGCTACGGGACAGGGGGAACTAGGAATGAAAAACTGTTTTTT. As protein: CASSYGTGGTRNEKLFF.

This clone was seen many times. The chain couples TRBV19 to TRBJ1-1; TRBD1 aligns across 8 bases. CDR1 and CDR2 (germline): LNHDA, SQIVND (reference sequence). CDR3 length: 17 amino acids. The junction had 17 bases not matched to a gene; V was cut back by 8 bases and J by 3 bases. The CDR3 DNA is TGTGCCAGTGCCTCCCTCGGACAGGGCCGCAGGTACACTGAAGCTTTCTTT. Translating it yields CASASLGQGRRYTEAFF.

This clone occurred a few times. The CDR3 nucleotides read TGTGCCAGCAGCCCGCGACAGGGAACGAGCAATCAGCCCCAGCATTTT. Translation: CASSPRQGTSNQPQHF. The chain combines TRBV5-5 with TRBJ1-5, with 7 bases fitting TRBD1. The V gene end was trimmed by 4 bases and the J gene end by 1 base; junction bases not matched to a gene: 8. Germline V lookup: CDR1 SGHKS, CDR2 YYEKEE (reference sequence). CDR3 size: 16 residues.

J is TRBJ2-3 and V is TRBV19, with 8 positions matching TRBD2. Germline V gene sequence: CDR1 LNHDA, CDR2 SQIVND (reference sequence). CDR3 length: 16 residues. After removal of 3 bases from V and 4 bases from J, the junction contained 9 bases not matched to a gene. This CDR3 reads CASSMLGGLGADTQYF. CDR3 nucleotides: TGTGCCAGTAGTATGTTGGGGGGACTAGGTGCAGATACGCAGTATTTT. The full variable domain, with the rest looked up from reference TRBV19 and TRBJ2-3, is DGGITQSPKYLFRKEGQNVTLSCEQNLNHDAMYWYRQDPGQGLRLIYYSQIVNDFQKGDIAEGYSVSREKKESFPLTVTSAQKNPTAFYLCASSMLGGLGADTQYFGPGTRLTVL.

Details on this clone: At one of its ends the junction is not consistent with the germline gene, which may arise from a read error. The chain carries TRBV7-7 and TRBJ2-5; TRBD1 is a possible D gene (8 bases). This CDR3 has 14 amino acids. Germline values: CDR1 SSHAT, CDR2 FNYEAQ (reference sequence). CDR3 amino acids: CASSRTGREETQYF. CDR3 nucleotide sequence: TGTGCTAGCAGCCGGACAGGGAGGGAAGAGACCCAGTACTTC.

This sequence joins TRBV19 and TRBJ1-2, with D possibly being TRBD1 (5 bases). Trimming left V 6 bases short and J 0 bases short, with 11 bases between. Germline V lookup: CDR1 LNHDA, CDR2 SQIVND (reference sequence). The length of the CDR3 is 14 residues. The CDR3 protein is CASSRQLTNYGYTF. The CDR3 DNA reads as TGTGCCAGTAGCCGACAGCTTACTAACTATGGCTACACCTTC.

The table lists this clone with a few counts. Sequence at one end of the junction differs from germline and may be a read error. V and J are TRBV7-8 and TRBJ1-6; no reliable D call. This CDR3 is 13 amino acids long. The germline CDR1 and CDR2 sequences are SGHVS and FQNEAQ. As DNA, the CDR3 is TGTGCCAGCAGCTTAGGATCGGCGGCAGAGAAGGAATTT. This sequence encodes CASSLGSAAEKEF.

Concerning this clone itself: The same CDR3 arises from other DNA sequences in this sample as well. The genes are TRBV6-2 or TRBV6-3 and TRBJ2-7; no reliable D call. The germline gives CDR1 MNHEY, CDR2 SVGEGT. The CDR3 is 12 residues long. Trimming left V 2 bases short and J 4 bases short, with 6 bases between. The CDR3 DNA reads TGTGCCAGCAGTTACGCGGTATACGAGCAGTACTTC. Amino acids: CASSYAVYEQYF.

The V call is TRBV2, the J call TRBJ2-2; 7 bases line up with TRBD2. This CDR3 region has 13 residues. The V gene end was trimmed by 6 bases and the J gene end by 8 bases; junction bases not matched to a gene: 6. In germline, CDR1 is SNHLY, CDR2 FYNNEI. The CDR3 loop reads CASRSGDLGELFF. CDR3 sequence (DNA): TGTGCCAGCAGAAGCGGGGACCTGGGGGAGCTGTTTTTT.

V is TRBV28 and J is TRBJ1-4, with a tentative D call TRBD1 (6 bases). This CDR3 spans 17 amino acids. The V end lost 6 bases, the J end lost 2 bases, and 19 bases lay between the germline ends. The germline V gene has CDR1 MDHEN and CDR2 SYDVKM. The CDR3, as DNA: TGTGCCAGCAGCCCCATTGGGGGGGGGCCTACTAATGAAAAACTGTTTTTT. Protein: CASSPIGGGPTNEKLFF.

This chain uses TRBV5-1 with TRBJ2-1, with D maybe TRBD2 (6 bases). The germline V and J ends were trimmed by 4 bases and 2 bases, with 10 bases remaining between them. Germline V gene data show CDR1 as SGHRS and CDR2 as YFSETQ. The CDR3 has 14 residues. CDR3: CASSARGPYNEQFF. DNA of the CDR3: TGCGCCAGCAGCGCGCGGGGTCCCTACAATGAGCAGTTCTTC.

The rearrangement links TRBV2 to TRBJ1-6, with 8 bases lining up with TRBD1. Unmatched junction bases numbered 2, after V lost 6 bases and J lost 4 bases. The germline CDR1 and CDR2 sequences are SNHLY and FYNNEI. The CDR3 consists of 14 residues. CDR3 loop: CASRGTGYNSPLHF. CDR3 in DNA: TGTGCCAGCAGAGGGACAGGTTATAATTCACCCCTCCACTTT.

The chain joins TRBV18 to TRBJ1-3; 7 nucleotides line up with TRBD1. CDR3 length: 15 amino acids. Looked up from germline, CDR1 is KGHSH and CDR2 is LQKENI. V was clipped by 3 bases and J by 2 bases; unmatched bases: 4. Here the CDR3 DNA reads TGTGCCAGCTCACCCGAGACAGGGACTGGAAACACCATATATTTT. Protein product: CASSPETGTGNTIYF.

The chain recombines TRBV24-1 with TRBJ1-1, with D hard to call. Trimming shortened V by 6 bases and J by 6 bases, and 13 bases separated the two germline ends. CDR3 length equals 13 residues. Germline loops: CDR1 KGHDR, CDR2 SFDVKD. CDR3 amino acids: CATSSPQSPEAFF. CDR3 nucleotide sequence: TGTGCCACCAGTTCCCCTCAGTCGCCTGAAGCTTTCTTT.